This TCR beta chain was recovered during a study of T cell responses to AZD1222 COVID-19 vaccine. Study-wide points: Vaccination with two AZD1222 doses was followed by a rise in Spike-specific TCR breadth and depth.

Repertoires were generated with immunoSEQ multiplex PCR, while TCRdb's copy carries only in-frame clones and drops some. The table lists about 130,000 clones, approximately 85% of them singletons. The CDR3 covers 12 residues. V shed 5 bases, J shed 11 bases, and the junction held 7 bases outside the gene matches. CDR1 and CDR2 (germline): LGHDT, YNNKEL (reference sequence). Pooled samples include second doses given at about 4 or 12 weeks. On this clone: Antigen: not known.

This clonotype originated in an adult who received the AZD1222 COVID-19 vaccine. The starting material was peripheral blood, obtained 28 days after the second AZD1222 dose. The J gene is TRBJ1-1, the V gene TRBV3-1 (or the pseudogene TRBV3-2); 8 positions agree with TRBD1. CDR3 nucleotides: TGTGCCAGCAGCTTCCCGGACAGGGCGGCTTTCTTT. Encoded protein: CASSFPDRAAFF.